Listed below are T cell receptor beta chains from one sample, sequenced in a study of blood T cell repertoires in COVID-19. TCRdb's table, derived via immunoSEQ multiplex PCR, lists solely in-frame clones and lacks some. The sample lists fewer than 120,000 clones, about 79% occurring once. The sample comprised peripheral blood. These receptors originate from a woman of 80 years or more with active or convalescent COVID-19. Each CDR3 is given with its conserved first and last residue. Rows may omit the clone size; those that give it use once, few, many or a size class.

TRBV20-1,.,CSASAWASGTQETQYF
TRBV7-9,.,CASSRTSGKQMYEQFF
TRBV28,.,CASSYSENTEAFF
TRBV30,.,CAWSHGQGVSGNTIYF
TRBV7-9,many,CASSSREGSGNTIYF
TRBV19,.,CASRPRPTSEWTTYNEQFF
TRBV7-6,.,CASSLGTSIVPTYEQYF
TRBV7-2,.,CASTGQRGGSGYTF
TRBV5-1,once,CASTLVTGQFSGANVLTF
TRBV9,.,CASSKLGQQETQYF
TRBV7-8,.,CASSSITQPQHF
TRBV5-6,few,CASSIGLQGAQTQYF
TRBV5-4,.,CASSLRISGQETQYF
TRBV11-3,.,CASSLGGQRDTQYF
TRBV19,.,CASNPGLSNTEAFF
TRBV24-1,.,CATASAGADTQYF
TRBV6-6,.,CASRPPWPGTDTQYF
TRBV2,few,CASSGTGLVLHF
TRBV11-2,.,CASSRGTGNNYGYTF
TRBV5-1,.,CASSPRLAGGQETQYF
TRBV19,.,CASSPGQGAYEQYF
TRBV5-1,.,CASSFLGQGSSGELFF
TRBV7-9,once,CASTNRRTGSSYEQYF
TRBV7-9,.,CASSRDRGKTEAFF
TRBV25-1,.,CASSGDNSPLHF
TRBV28,.,CASTASHNEQFF
TRBV6-2/TRBV6-3,.,CASSYLDYPGEQFF
TRBV4-1,.,CASSQERGSRTDTQYF
TRBV28,.,CASSSGTDYGYTF
TRBV5-1,many,CASSSRDIGEKLFF
TRBV12-3/TRBV12-4,.,CASRQGYQPQHF
TRBV5-8,many,CASSLFGGADTQYF
TRBV28,.,CASSGTGGHQPQHF
TRBV5-1,few,CASSAASGTHQETQYF
TRBV24-1,.,CATSVAENTEAFF
TRBV5-5,.,CASSWGHGPQPQHF
TRBV14,once,CASSPLANRFNYGYTF
TRBV27,.,CASSLSTPGLALYEQYF